Below, 14 T cell receptor beta chains from the same sample are listed, as sequenced in a study of shared T cell receptors in the human thymus. Here immunoSEQ multiplex PCR was the method, and the copy in TCRdb shows in-frame clones only, minus some. The sample lists over 650,000 clones, roughly 86% occurring once. This sample also appeared in a second study, on human thymus T cells.

Specimen: thymocytes. The origin of the receptors is a boy younger than two with a congenital heart defect.

The chain couples TRBV15 to TRBJ1-5; no reliable D call. This CDR3 spans 15 amino acids. V was cut by 3 bases and J by 7 bases, with 16 bases left in between. From germline, CDR1 is LNHNV and CDR2 YYDKDF (reference sequence). CDR3 amino acids: CATSRHGEVWQPQHF. As DNA, the CDR3 is TGTGCCACCAGCAGGCACGGGGAGGTATGGCAGCCCCAGCATTTT.

V and J are TRBV19 and TRBJ2-7; D ambiguous. The germline CDR1 and CDR2 sequences are LNHDA and SQIVND (reference sequence). The CDR3 is 15 residues long. The V and J ends lost 5 bases and 4 bases respectively, with 18 bases between them. The CDR3 here is CASSPPFAGRYEQYF. As DNA, the CDR3 is TGTGCCAGTAGTCCTCCCTTCGCAGGCCGATACGAGCAGTACTTC.

The chain joins TRBV27 to TRBJ2-7; D unresolved. In germline, CDR1 is MNHEY, CDR2 SMNVEV (reference sequence). The CDR3 is 10 residues long. Trimming cost V 8 bases and J 1 base, with 3 bases left between them. The CDR3 DNA is TGTGCCAGCCGTTCCTACGAGCAGTACTTC. It codes for CASRSYEQYF.

The rearrangement uses TRBV27 and TRBJ2-7, with 11 bases fitting TRBD2. CDR1 and CDR2 from the germline V gene are MNHEY and SMNVEV (reference sequence). The CDR3 loop spans 17 amino acids. Germline trimming cut 5 bases from V and 3 bases from J; bases unmatched to any gene: 12. CDR3 region: CASSLTNPGTSGYEQYF. CDR3 nucleotide sequence: TGTGCCAGCAGTCTCACTAACCCCGGGACTAGCGGCTACGAGCAGTACTTC.

The CDR3 loop is CASSYSGGKLYGYTF. Here the CDR3 DNA reads TGTGCCAGCAGTTACTCTGGAGGGAAACTCTATGGCTACACCTTC. This chain uses TRBV6-5 with TRBJ1-2; D ambiguous. V was trimmed by 0 bases and J by 4 bases, leaving 12 bases between them. Germline CDR1 MNHEY, CDR2 SVGAGI. This CDR3 has 15 amino acids.

This clone was seen more than once but under ten times. This sequence joins TRBV5-5 and TRBJ2-7, with TRBD1 matching 12 bases. The trim removed 4 bases at V and 3 bases at J, leaving 5 bases unmatched. The germline gives CDR1 SGHKS, CDR2 YYEKEE (reference sequence). This CDR3 is 15 amino acids long. In nucleotides, the CDR3 is TGTGCCAGCAGCCCCGGGACAGGGGGCAACTACGAGCAGTACTTC. Translating it yields CASSPGTGGNYEQYF.

This rearrangement joins TRBV7-9 to TRBJ2-5; a weak D match, TRBD2 (5 bases). The CDR3 sequence is 14 residues long. CDR1 and CDR2 (germline): SEHNR, FQNEAQ (reference sequence). The V end was cut by 3 bases, the J end by 4 bases, with 12 bases between. The CDR3 reads CASSFPGERETQYF. CDR3 nucleotide sequence: TGTGCCAGCAGCTTCCCCGGGGAGAGAGAGACCCAGTACTTC.

The genes are TRBV5-3 and TRBJ1-1; a possible D gene is TRBD1 (5 bases). TRBV5-3 is known as an ORF, though its function is uncertain. The CDR3 is 14 amino acids. V was clipped by 3 bases and J by 4 bases, with 13 bases between them. CDR3 DNA sequence: TGTGCCAGAAGCTCCTCAGGGTCGGGCACTGAAGCTTTCTTT. Translation gives CARSSSGSGTEAFF.

As concerns this clone: The junction departs from the called germline gene at one end, perhaps through a read error. The rearrangement links TRBV7-7 to TRBJ2-7, with 12 bases lining up with TRBD2. The CDR3 runs to 14 residues. Germline CDR1 and CDR2: SSHAT and FNYEAQ (reference sequence). The CDR3 is CASSPSGLAGEQYF. CDR3 DNA: TGTGCTAGCAGCCCATCGGGACTAGCGGGCGAGCAGTACTTC.

The rearrangement uses TRBV27 and TRBJ2-1, with unresolved D. The CDR3 consists of 15 residues. The germline V and J ends were trimmed by 2 bases and 8 bases, with 16 bases remaining between them. Looked up from germline, CDR1 is MNHEY and CDR2 is SMNVEV (reference sequence). In DNA, the CDR3 is TGTGCCAGCAGTTTAACTGGGCTGTTAGGTGATGAGCAGTTCTTC. Protein product: CASSLTGLLGDEQFF.

V usage is TRBV4-3 and J usage is TRBJ2-1; a weak D match, TRBD2 (5 bases). The germline V gene encodes CDR1 LGHNA and CDR2 YSLEER. V was pared by 6 bases and J by 6 bases, with 15 bases between. The CDR3 has 14 residues. The CDR3 nucleotides read TGCGCCAGCAGGGATAGCGTGAGTGCCAATGAGCAGTTCTTC. Translation: CASRDSVSANEQFF.

This clone has only a few counts. The chain has TRBV19 and TRBJ1-2; D not certain. CDR3 length: 15 residues. Germline V gene lookup returns CDR1 LNHDA and CDR2 SQIVND (reference sequence). Trimming stripped 6 bases from V and 4 bases from J, with 18 bases between. CDR3 coding DNA: TGTGCCAGTAGACCGCGGATGGTCGAGGGCTATGGCTACACCTTC. It yields the protein CASRPRMVEGYGYTF. Full variable domain (missing parts from reference TRBV19 and TRBJ1-2): DGGITQSPKYLFRKEGQNVTLSCEQNLNHDAMYWYRQDPGQGLRLIYYSQIVNDFQKGDIAEGYSVSREKKESFPLTVTSAQKNPTAFYLCASRPRMVEGYGYTFGSGTRLTVV.

The V and J genes are TRBV7-2 and TRBJ2-1; 8 bases line up with TRBD2. V was pared by 1 base and J by 6 bases, with 5 bases of the junction left unmatched. The CDR3 has 15 residues. Germline V gene lookup returns CDR1 SGHTA and CDR2 FQGNSA. CDR3 DNA: TGTGCCAGCAGCTTAGGCGGGGGGTCGGGCAATGAGCAGTTCTTC. The encoded protein is CASSLGGGSGNEQFF.

The chain links TRBV4-3 to TRBJ1-5; maybe TRBD1 (5 bases). V lost 3 bases and J 7 bases, leaving 16 bases between the germline ends. The CDR3 runs 15 residues. Germline assignment: CDR1 LGHNA and CDR2 YSLEER. CDR3 sequence: CASSQVEQGKQPQHF. DNA for the CDR3: TGCGCCAGCAGCCAGGTAGAGCAGGGAAAACAGCCCCAGCATTTT.